The present entry profiles one T cell receptor (beta chain) with its context. Its cognate antigen has yet to be identified. At one of its ends the junction is not consistent with the germline gene, which may arise from a read error. With the read ending 3 residues before the CDR3 end, the germline J gene is used to fill in that end. The germline V gene provides CDR1 KGHSH and CDR2 LQKENI. Taken from cysteine to phenylalanine, the CDR3 has 12 residues. The DNA has 27 bases, all within the CDR3, and is read from base 1. Standard criteria were used to diagnose CVID, namely serum IgG, IgA and/or IgM reduced below the normal range together with specific antibody deficiency. There were 45 or so subjects in the CVID group (roughly 30 male and about 15 female), ranging in age from about 9 to 65 years, with a mean age of 40. Most of the CVID patients and most of the healthy controls were of Caucasian heritage. All CVID subjects had received replacement immunoglobulin therapy for at least one year at the time of study participation. At blood collection, none of the CVID subjects was ill or on immunomodulatory or immunosuppressive medication. Heparinized peripheral whole blood samples of about 4.5 to 8.5 ml were obtained from each donor. Genomic DNA from adults with common variable immune deficiency (CVID) and from healthy adult controls was used to sequence TCRbeta CDR3 repertoires. Diluted blood was density-centrifuged over Hypaque 1077 or Ficoll-Paque to isolate peripheral blood mononuclear cells. Genomic DNA was obtained from unsorted mononuclear cells using either Qiagen column purification or a centrifugation-based method.

Equivalent amounts of genomic DNA from CVID and control samples were used as sequencing input. For every sample, a 60 bp segment covering the rearranged TCRbeta CDR3 region was amplified and then sequenced. TCRbeta amplification used the immunoSEQ assay, a bias-corrected multiplex PCR with high-throughput sequencing. Under the source paper's analysis protocol: Every unique nucleotide sequence counted as a clone and was annotated with V, D and J genes, copy number and frequency. Sequences were labeled productive if in frame, and non-productive if out of frame or containing stop codons. Clonality was calculated from Shannon's entropy as previously described. The predicted amino acid sequences of productive clones were used to derive mean CDR3 Kyte-Doolittle hydropathy. Scaled V gene usage was hierarchically clustered using Manhattan distance and complete linkage with the R hclust function. Sharing of clones by CDR3 amino acid sequence was evaluated by resampling 12 repertoires per group over 100 rounds. The repertoires were screened for around 70 published EBV-specific TCRbeta sequences and some 250 published CMV-specific TCRbeta sequences. Two CVID samples that yielded fewer than 10,000 sequences were excluded from the analysis, so 42 CVID repertoires were retained. Here the immuneACCESS table is served through TCRdb, limited to in-frame sequences with V and J called. Missing clones are a known gap in these copies; in checked studies unresolved V genes cover under half, and the rest lacks a known reason. V, J and clone size reflect that table, while D and trimming were determined from the DNA. This sample shows 35,000 or so clones, and none of them turns up only once. Together, the top ten hold roughly 6.1% of the sample.

This record comes from a study of T cell clonality in common variable immunodeficiency (dated by TCRdb to the mid-2010s). What the study reported, not specific to this receptor: Even though DNA input was the same, control samples had an average of approximately 82,000 unique sequences each, compared with about 32,000 in CVID samples. Healthy controls shared more TCRbeta clones with each other than CVID subjects shared among themselves (p < 0.0001). It was noted by the authors that sequencing of the repertoires of T cell subpopulations would be needed to clarify the cause of the increased clonality in CVID. Correlations of repertoire features with clinical complications were constrained by heterogeneity among patients within the CVID cohort. TCRbeta clonality was higher in CVID subjects than in healthy controls (t-test p = 0.018), and the increase was most characteristic of about a third of subjects. CVID TCRbeta sequences reportedly showed fewer deletions and N-nucleotide insertions and lacked highly modified clones with 13 or more V deletions.

The sequencing sample was made of peripheral blood mononuclear cells. The chain was built from TRBV18 and TRBJ2-1; a tentative D call is TRBD2 (5 bases match). This clonotype originated in a human donor with common variable immunodeficiency. Partial CDR3 DNA: TGTGCCAGCGCACCGGCGCGGGATGAG. This translates into CASAPARDE. The full-length CDR3 reads as CASAPARDEQFF.